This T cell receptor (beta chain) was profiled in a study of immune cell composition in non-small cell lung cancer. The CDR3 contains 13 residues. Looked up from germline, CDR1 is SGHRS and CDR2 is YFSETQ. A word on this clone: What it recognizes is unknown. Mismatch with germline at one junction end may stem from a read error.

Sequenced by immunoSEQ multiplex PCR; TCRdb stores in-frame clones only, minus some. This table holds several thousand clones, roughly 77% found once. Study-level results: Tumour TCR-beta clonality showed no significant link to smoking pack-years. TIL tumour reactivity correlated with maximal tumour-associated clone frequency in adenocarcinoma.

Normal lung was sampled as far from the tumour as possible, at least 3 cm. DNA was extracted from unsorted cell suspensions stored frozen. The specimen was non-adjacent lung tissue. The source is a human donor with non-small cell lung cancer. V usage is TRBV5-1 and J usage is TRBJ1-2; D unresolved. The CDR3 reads CASRLDLDYGYTF. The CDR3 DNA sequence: TGCGCCAGCAGATTGGACCTTGACTATGGCTACACCTTC.